This entry features one TCR beta chain sequence. Its antigen is currently unknown. The germline CDR1 and CDR2 sequences are SGHRS and YFSETQ. Trimming shortened V by 0 bases and J by 4 bases, and 10 bases separated the two germline ends. The CDR3 loop spans 14 amino acids. The sample originates from a study of T cells after yellow fever vaccination. Notes on the study in general: Most primary-vaccination clones reappeared after the booster (approximately 95% CD4, 75% to 90% CD8).

TCRdb processed the 5' RACE reads anew with MiXCR; each CDR3 protein has one entry. The sample includes fewer than 450,000 distinct CDR3 sequences, approximately 3.9% of them seen just once. The rearrangement joins TRBV5-1 to TRBJ1-2; D may be TRBD1 (5 bases). The TCR sequence derives from a young man who received the YFV17D yellow fever vaccine. The sequencing used PBMCs, collected 5 days after the yellow fever booster vaccination. CDR3 nucleotides: TGCGCCAGCAGCTTGGTACCGGGACCCTATGGCTACACCTTC. Protein: CASSLVPGPYGYTF.